This TCR beta chain was retrieved from a study of cytomegalovirus exposure and HLA in healthy donors. In the study overall: The same platform was used for the roughly 120 validation repertoires as for the approximately 730 first-cohort repertoires, as reported in a later analysis. Study-wide results and limits: Cytomegalovirus-associated TCR beta chains were listed, numbering approximately 150. In vitro data verified a few CMV-associated chains as specific for CMV antigens.

Some clones are missing from TCRdb's copy, which holds only in-frame ones; the method was immunoSEQ multiplex PCR. This repertoire shows 250,000 to 400,000 clones, approximately 85% found once; its top ten account for approximately 0.9%. Germline loops: CDR1 MRHNA, CDR2 SNTAGT. The length of the CDR3 is 14 residues. V was trimmed by 5 bases and J by 6 bases, leaving 14 bases between them. This clone has just one count. Antigen: not known. Sequenced input: PBMCs. The receptor was isolated from a man aged 25-40 years in good health and CMV-seronegative. V is TRBV6-4 and J is TRBJ1-5, with a tentative D call TRBD1 (5 bases). The CDR3 loop reads CASSPQGGFQPQHF. The CDR3 DNA sequence: TGTGCCAGCAGTCCCCAGGGAGGGTTTCAGCCCCAGCATTTT.